This T cell receptor (beta chain) originates from a study of Graves' ophthalmopathy and Graves' hyperthyroidism. General observations from the study: In blood appeared most of the expanded thyroid clonotypes whose frequency exceeded 0.001.

Fresh peripheral blood, 8.5 to 10 ml, was the PBMC source. This clonotype has ten or more counts. Its specificity is unknown. Amplification of TCR beta CDR3 regions used RNA transcripts. An initial RT-PCR round employing HTBI primers preceded a second-round multiplex PCR. MiXCR, run by TCRdb on the multiplex PCR reads, gives a single entry per CDR3 protein. The sample includes about 700,000 distinct CDR3 sequences, roughly 40% of them seen just once. The CDR3 runs 14 residues. Losses at the gene ends were 2 bases for V and 2 bases for J; bases not matched to a gene: 3. Germline CDR1 reads KGHSH; CDR2 reads LQKENI.

The chain is built from TRBV18 and TRBJ2-7; 7 bases fit TRBD1. Sequencing input: peripheral blood. The sequence came from an adult man with Graves' ophthalmopathy. CDR3 sequence reads: CASSPTGATYEQYF. The CDR3 coding sequence is TGTGCCAGCTCACCAACAGGGGCTACCTACGAGCAGTACTTC.